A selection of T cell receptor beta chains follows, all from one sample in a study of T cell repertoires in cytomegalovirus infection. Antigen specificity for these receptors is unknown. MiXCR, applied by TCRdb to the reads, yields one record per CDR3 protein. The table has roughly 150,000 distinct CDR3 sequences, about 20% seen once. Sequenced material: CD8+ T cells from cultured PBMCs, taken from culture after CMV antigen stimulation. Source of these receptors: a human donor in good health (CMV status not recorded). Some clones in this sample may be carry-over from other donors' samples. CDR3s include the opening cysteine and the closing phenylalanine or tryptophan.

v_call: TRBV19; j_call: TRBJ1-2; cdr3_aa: CASRVKNPPYGYTF
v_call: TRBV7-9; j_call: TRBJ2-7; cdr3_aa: CASSWGYEQYF
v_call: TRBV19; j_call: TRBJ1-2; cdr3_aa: CASSTPRDRGRKNYGYTF
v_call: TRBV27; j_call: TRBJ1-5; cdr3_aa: CASSPNRGGQPQHF
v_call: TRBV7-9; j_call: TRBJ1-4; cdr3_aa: CASSLRGTGTANEKLFF
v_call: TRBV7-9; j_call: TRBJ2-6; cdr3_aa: CASSPPRPQPSGANVLTF
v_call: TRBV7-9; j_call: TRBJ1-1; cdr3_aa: CASSLQRRSGNTEAFF
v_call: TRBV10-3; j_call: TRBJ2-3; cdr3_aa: CAISDPLESQADTQYF
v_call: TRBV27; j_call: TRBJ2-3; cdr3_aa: CASSLSTGGLTDTQYF
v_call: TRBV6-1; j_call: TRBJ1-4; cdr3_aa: CASRTLSGGILLF
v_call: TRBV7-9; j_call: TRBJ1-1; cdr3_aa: CASSSYRTDTEAFF
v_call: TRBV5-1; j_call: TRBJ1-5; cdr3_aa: CASSLAGGSHQPQHF
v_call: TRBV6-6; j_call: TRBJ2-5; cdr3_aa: CASSYLRTGTGETQYF
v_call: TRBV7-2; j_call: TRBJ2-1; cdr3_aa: CASSFGLAGGYSYNEQFF